This T cell receptor (beta chain) stems from a study of cytomegalovirus exposure and HLA in healthy donors. The table lists this clone with a count of one. J gave up 10 bases and V 7 bases, and 17 bases lay outside the gene matches. Germline V gives CDR1 SGHAT, CDR2 FQNNGV. The CDR3 is 16 residues long. PCR primers comprised 60 Vbeta and 13 Jbeta primers. Clones were read by immunoSEQ multiplex PCR, and TCRdb kept only the in-frame ones, dropping some. In the table there are about 76,000 clones, around 84% of which are singletons. The TCR sequence derives from a woman aged 40-49 years in good health and CMV-seropositive. The chain links TRBV11-2 to TRBJ2-1; 9 nucleotides match TRBD2. Sequencing was carried out using PBMCs. This chain's CDR3 is CASNPSPAGGLKEQFF. Written as DNA, the CDR3 is TGTGCCAGCAACCCATCCCCAGCGGGGGGCCTTAAAGAGCAGTTCTTC.